Each of the 8 T cell receptor beta chains below was sequenced from the same sample in a study of early T cells in non-severe SARS-CoV-2 infection. TCRdb re-derived calls from the 5' RACE reads in MiXCR, one entry per CDR3 protein. The table lists some 59,000 distinct CDR3 sequences, 8.7% of them singletons. The sample here was whole blood, taken at baseline. These receptors all come from an adult who was a healthcare worker with PCR-confirmed SARS-CoV-2 infection or an uninfected control (not recorded which).

This clonotype has a count of ten or more. DNA for the CDR3: TGTGCCAGTAGTATAAGACAGCAGACCGCAACTAATGAAAAACTGTTTTTT. Translated: CASSIRQQTATNEKLFF. The V call is TRBV19, the J call TRBJ1-4; D might be TRBD1 (5 bases). The germline V and J ends were trimmed by 2 bases and 0 bases, with 13 bases remaining between them. This CDR3 has 17 amino acids. The germline CDR1 and CDR2 sequences are LNHDA and SQIVND (reference sequence).

This clonotype was detected only a few times. The V gene is TRBV3-1, the J gene TRBJ2-1; no reliable D call. Germline V gives CDR1 LGHDT, CDR2 YNNKEL (reference sequence). The ends were cut back, 0 bases at V and 0 bases at J, with 6 bases in the middle. The CDR3 sequence is 15 residues long. The CDR3 protein is CASSQDAISYNEQFF. CDR3 in DNA: TGTGCCAGCAGCCAAGACGCCATCTCCTACAATGAGCAGTTCTTC.

The V and J genes are TRBV27 and TRBJ1-5; 7 bases are a match to TRBD1. The CDR3 runs to 15 residues. CDR1 and CDR2 (germline): MNHEY, SMNVEV (reference sequence). V shed 0 bases and J 9 bases; nucleotides not matched to a gene: 8. CDR3 DNA: TGTGCCAGCAGTTTATCGGGACAGACCCCGTCGCCCCAGCATTTT. Its protein is CASSLSGQTPSPQHF.

Ten or more counts support this clonotype. In DNA form, the CDR3 reads TGTGCCAGCAGCCAACCTGGACGGGGGGAGACCCAGTACTTC. The encoded protein is CASSQPGRGETQYF. This sequence joins TRBV3-1 and TRBJ2-5, with D maybe TRBD2 (6 bases). The CDR3 runs to 14 residues. Per germline, CDR1 LGHDT and CDR2 YNNKEL (reference sequence). V was cut by 2 bases and J by 5 bases, with 12 bases left in between.

The table lists this clonotype with a few counts. V is TRBV2 and J is TRBJ2-2; D may match TRBD1 or TRBD2 (5 bases each). Germline CDR1 SNHLY, CDR2 FYNNEI. V was clipped by 7 bases and J by 0 bases, with 15 bases between them. This CDR3 spans 16 amino acids. CDR3: CASTGRGRANTGELFF. The DNA for the CDR3 is TGTGCCAGCACAGGGAGAGGGCGGGCGAACACCGGGGAGCTGTTTTTT.

Concerning this clonotype itself: A read error may produce the germline difference seen at one junction end. The chain recombines TRBV5-1 with TRBJ1-1, with D possibly TRBD1 on 5 matching bases. The CDR3 sequence is 10 residues long. Per the germline V gene, CDR1 is SGHRS and CDR2 is YFSETQ. Here the CDR3 reads CASSGTGQIF. The CDR3, as DNA: TGCGCCAGCAGCGGGACTGGTCAGATCTTT.

V is TRBV11-1 and J is TRBJ2-5; D is ambiguous. Trimming cost V 6 bases and J 2 bases, with 10 bases left between them. The CDR3 is 13 residues long. Germline V gives CDR1 SGHAT, CDR2 FQDESV (reference sequence). CDR3 sequence (DNA): TGTGCCAGCAGTCTCTCCGTACAAGAGACCCAGTACTTC. Protein sequence: CASSLSVQETQYF.

The chain links TRBV10-2 to TRBJ2-1, with D perhaps TRBD2 (6 bases). CDR3 length equals 15 residues. Germline V gene lookup returns CDR1 WSHSY and CDR2 SAAADI. V was clipped by 4 bases and J by 2 bases, with 12 bases between them. CDR3 sequence reads: CASSGLAEAYNEQFF. The CDR3 nucleotides are TGCGCCAGCAGTGGTTTAGCGGAGGCCTACAATGAGCAGTTCTTC.